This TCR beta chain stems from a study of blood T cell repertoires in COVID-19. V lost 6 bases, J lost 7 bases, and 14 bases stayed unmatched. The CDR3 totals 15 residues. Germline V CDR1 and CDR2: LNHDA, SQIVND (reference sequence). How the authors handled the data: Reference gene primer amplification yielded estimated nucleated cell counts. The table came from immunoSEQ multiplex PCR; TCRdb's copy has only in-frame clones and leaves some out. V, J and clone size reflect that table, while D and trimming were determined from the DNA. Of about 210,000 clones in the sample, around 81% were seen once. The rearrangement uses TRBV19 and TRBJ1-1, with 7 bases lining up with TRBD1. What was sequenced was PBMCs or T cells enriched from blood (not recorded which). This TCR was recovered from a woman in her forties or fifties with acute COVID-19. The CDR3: CASSLDRSIYNEAFF. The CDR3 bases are TGTGCCAGTAGCCTGGACAGGTCCATATATAATGAAGCTTTCTTT.